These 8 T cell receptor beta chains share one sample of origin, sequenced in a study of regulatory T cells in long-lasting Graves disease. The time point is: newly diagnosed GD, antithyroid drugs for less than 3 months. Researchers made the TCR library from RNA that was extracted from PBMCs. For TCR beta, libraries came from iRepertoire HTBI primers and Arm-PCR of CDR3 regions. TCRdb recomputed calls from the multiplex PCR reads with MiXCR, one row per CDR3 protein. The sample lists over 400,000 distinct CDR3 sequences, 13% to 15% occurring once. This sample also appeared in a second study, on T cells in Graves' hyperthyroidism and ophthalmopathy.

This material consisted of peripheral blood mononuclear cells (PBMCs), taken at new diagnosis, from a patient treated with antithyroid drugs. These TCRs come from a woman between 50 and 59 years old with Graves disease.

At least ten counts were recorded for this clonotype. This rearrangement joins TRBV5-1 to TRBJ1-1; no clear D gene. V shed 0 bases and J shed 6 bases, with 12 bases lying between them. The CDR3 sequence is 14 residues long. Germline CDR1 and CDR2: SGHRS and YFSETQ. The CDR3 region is CASSLGRSRAEAFF. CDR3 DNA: TGCGCCAGCAGCTTGGGACGGAGTCGCGCTGAAGCTTTCTTT.

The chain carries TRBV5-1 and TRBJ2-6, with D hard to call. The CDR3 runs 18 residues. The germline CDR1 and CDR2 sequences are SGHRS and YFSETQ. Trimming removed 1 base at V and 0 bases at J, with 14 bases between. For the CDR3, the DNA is TGCGCCAGCAGCTTGTCCTTCGGTCAACCCTCTGGGGCCAACGTCCTGACTTTC. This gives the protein CASSLSFGQPSGANVLTF.

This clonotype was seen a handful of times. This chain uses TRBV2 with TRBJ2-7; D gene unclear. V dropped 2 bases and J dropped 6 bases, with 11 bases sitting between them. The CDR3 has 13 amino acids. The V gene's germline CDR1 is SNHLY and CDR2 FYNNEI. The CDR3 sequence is CASSEYRLGEQYF. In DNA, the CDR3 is TGTGCCAGCAGTGAATATCGGTTGGGCGAGCAGTACTTC.

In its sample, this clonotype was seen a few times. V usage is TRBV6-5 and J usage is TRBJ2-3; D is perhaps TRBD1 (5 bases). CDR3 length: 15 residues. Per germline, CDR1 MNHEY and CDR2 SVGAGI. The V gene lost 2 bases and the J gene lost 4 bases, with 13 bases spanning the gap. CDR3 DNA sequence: TGTGCCAGCAGTTACGGCAAGGGGCATGCAGATACGCAGTATTTT. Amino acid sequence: CASSYGKGHADTQYF.

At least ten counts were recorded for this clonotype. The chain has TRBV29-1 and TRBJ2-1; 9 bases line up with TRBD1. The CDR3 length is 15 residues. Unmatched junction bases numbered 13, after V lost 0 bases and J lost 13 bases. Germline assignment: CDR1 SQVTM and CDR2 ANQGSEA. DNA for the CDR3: TGCAGCGTTGAAGATCCGCACCGACCGGACAGGGGTCAGTTCTTC. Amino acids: CSVEDPHRPDRGQFF.

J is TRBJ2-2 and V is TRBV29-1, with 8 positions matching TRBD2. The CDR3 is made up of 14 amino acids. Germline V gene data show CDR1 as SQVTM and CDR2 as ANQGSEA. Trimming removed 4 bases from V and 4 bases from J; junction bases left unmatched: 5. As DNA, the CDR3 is TGCAGCGTTGCACGGGGGGGGAGCACCGGGGAGCTGTTTTTT. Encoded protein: CSVARGGSTGELFF.

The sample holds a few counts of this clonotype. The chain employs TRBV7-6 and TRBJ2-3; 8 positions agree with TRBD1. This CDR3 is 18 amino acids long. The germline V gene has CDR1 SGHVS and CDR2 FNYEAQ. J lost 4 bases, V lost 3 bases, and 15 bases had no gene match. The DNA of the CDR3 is TGTGCCAGCAGCTTGACGCAGGGGGCCCCCTTGTCGGCAGATACGCAGTATTTT. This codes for CASSLTQGAPLSADTQYF.

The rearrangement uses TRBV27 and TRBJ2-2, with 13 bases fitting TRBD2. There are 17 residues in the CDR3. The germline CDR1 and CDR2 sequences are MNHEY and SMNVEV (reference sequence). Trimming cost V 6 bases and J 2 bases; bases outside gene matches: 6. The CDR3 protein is CASRTGLAGVNTGELFF. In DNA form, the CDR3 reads TGTGCCAGCAGAACTGGACTAGCGGGAGTAAACACCGGGGAGCTGTTTTTT.